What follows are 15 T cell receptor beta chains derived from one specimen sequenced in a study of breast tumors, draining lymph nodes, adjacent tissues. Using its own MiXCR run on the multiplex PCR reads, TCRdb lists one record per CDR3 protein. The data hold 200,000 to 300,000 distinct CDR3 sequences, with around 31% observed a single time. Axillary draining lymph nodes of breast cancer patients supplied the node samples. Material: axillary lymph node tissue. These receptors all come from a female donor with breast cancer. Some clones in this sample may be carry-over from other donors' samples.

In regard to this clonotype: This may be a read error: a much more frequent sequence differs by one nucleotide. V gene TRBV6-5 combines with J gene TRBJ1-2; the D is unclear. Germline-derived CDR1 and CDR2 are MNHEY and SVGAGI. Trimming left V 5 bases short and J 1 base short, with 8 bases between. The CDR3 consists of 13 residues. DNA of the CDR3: TGTGCCAGCAGTCACGGGGTTAACTATGGCTACACCTTC. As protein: CASSHGVNYGYTF.

DNA of the CDR3: TGTGCCAGCAGCTTGATAAGGCAAGAGACCCAGTACTTC. Encoded protein: CASSLIRQETQYF. This chain uses TRBV5-4 with TRBJ2-5; D gene ambiguous. Germline values: CDR1 SGHNT, CDR2 YYREEE (reference sequence). V was pared by 1 base and J by 2 bases, with 6 bases between. This CDR3 has 13 residues.

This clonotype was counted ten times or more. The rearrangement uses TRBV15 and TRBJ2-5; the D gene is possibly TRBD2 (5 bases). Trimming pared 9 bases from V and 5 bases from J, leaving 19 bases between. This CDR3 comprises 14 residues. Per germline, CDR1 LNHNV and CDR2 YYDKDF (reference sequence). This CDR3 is CATGGLARHETQYF. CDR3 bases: TGTGCCACAGGAGGTTTAGCGCGACATGAGACCCAGTACTTC.

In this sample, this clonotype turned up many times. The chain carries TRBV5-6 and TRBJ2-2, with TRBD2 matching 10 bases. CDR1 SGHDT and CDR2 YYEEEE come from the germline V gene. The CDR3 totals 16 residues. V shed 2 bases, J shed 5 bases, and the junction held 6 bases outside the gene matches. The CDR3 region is CASSFGLAAWTGELFF. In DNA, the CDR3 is TGTGCCAGCAGCTTCGGACTAGCGGCGTGGACCGGGGAGCTGTTTTTT.

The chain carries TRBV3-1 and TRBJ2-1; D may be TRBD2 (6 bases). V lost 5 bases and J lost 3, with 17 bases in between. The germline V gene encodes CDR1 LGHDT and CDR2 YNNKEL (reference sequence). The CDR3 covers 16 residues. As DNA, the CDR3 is TGTGCCAGCAGCTTTAGTGGGGGAGGCTACTACAATGAGCAGTTCTTC. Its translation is CASSFSGGGYYNEQFF.

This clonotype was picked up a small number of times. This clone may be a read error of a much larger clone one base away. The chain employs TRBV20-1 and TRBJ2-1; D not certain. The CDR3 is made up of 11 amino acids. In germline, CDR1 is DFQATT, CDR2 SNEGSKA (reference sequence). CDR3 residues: CSARDGIGQSF. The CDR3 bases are TGCAGTGCTAGAGATGGGATAGGGCAGTCCTTC.

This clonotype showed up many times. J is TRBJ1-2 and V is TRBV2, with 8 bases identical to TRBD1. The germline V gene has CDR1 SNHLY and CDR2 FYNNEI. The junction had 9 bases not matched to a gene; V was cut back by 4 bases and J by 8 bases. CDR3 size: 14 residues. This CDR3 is CASSVGQGAEGYTF. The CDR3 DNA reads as TGTGCCAGCAGTGTTGGGCAGGGGGCCGAGGGCTACACCTTC.

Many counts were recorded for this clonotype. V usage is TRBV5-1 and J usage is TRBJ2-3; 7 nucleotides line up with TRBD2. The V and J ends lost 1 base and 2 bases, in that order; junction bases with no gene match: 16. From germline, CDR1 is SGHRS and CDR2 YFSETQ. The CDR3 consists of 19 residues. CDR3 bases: TGCGCCAGCAGCTTGTTTGACATCTTAGCGGGTGAACCCACAGATACGCAGTATTTT. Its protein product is CASSLFDILAGEPTDTQYF.

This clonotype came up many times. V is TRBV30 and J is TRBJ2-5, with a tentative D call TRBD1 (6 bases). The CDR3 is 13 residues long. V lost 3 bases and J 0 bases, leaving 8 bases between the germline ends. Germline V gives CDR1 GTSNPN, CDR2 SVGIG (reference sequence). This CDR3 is CAWSGQYQETQYF. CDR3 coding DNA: TGTGCCTGGAGCGGACAGTACCAAGAGACCCAGTACTTC.

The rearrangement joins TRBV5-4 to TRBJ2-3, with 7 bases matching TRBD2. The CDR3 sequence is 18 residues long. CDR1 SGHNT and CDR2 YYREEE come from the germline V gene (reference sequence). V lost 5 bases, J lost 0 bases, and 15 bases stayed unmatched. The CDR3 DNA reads TGTGCCAGCAGGGGGGAGGGAGGGCCAAGAACTAGCACAGATACGCAGTATTTT. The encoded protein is CASRGEGGPRTSTDTQYF. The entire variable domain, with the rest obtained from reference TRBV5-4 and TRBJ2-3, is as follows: ETGVTQSPTHLIKTRGQQVTLRCSSQSGHNTVSWYQQALGQGPQFIFQYYREEENGRGNFPPRFSGLQFPNYSSELNVNALELDDSALYLCASRGEGGPRTSTDTQYFGPGTRLTVL.

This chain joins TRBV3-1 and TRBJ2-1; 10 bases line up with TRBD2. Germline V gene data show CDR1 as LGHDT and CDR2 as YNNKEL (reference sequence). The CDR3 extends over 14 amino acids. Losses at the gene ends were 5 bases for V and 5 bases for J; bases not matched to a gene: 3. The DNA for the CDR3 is TGTGCCAGCAGCACTAGCGGGATGGACAATGAGCAGTTCTTC. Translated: CASSTSGMDNEQFF.

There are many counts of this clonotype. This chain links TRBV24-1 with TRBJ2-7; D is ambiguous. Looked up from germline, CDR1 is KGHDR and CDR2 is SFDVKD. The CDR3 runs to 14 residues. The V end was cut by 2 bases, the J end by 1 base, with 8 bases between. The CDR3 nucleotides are TGTGCCACCAGTGATTCCCCTCCGTCCTACGAGCAGTACTTC. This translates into CATSDSPPSYEQYF.

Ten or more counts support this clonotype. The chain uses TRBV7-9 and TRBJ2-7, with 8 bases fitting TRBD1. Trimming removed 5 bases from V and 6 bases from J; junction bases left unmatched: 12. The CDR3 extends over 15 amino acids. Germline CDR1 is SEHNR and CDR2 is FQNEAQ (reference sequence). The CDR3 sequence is CASSVHRGNPSEQYF. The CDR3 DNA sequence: TGTGCCAGCAGCGTTCACAGGGGGAACCCTTCCGAGCAGTACTTC.

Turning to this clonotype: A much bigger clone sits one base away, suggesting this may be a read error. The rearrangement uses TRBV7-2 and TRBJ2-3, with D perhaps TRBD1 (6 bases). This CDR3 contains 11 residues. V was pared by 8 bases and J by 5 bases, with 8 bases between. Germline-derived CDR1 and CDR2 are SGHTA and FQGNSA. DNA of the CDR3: TGTGCCAGCGGGGGCAGAGATACGCAGTATTTT. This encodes CASGGRDTQYF.

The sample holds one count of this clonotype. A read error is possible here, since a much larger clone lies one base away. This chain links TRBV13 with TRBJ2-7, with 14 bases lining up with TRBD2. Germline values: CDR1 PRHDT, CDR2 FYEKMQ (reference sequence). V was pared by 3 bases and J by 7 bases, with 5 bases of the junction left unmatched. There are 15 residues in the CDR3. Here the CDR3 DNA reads TGTGCCAGCAGCTTCGGGACTAGCGGGAGAGTTGAGCAGTACTTC. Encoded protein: CASSFGTSGRVEQYF.